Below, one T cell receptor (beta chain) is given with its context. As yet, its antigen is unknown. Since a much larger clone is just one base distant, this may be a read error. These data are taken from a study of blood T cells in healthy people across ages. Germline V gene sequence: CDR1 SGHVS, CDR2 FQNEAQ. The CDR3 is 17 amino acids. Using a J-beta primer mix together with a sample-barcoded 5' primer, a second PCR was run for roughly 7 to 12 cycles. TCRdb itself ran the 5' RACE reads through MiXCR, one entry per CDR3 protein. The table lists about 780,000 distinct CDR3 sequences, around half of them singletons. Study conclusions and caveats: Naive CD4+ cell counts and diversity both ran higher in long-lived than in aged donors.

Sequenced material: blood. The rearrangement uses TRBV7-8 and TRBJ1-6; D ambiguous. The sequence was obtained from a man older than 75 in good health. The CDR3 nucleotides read TGTGCCAGCAGCTACCTGAGACTAAGCTCCTATAATTCACTCCTCCACTTT. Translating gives CASSYLRLSSYNSLLHF.